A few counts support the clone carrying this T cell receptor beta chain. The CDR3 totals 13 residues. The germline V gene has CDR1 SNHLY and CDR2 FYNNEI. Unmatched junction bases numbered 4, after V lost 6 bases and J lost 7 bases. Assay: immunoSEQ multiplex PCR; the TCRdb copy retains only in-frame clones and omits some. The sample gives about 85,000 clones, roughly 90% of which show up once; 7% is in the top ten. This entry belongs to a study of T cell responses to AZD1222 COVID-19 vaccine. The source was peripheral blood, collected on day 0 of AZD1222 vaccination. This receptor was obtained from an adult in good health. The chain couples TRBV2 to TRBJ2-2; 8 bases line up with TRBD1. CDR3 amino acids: CASRTGEIGELFF. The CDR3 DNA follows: TGTGCCAGCAGGACAGGGGAAATCGGGGAGCTGTTTTTT.